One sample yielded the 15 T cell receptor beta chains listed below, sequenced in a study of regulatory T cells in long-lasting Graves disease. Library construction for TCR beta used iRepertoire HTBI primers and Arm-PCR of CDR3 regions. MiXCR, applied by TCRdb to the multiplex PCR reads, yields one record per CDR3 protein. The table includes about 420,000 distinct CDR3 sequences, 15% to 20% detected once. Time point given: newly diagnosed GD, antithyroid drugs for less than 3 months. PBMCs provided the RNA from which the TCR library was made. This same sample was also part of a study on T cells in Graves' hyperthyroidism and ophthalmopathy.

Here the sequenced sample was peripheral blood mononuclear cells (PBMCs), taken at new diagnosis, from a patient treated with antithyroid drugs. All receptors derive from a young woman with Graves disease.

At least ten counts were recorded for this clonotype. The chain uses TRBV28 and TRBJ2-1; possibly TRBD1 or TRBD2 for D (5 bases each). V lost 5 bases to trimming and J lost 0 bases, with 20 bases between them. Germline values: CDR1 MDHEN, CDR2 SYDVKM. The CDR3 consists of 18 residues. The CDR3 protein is CASSRGIGTLSSYNEQFF. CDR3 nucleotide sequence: TGTGCCAGCAGTCGGGGCATAGGGACCCTGAGCTCCTACAATGAGCAGTTCTTC.

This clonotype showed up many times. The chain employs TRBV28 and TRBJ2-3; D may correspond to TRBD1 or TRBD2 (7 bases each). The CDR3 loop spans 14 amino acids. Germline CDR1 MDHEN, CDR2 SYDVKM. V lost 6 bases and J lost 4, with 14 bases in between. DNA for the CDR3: TGTGCCAGCAGAAGCGGGACAGTTCCAGATACGCAGTATTTT. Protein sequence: CASRSGTVPDTQYF. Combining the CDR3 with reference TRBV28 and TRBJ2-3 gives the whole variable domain DVKVTQSSRYLVKRTGEKVFLECVQDMDHENMFWYRQDPGLGLRLIYFSYDVKMKEKGDIPEGYSVSREKKERFSLILESASTNQTSMYLCASRSGTVPDTQYFGPGTRLTVL.

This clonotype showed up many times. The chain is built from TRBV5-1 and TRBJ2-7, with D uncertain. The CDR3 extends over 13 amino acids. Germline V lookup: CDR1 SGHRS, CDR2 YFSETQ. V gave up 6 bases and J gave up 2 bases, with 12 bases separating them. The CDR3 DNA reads TGCGCCAGCACCGAAGACAACGCCTACGAGCAGTACTTC. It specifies CASTEDNAYEQYF.

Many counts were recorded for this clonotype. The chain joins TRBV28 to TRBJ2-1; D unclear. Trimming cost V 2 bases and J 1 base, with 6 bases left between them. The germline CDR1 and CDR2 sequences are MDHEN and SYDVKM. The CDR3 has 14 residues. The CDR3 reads CASSLRPSYNEQFF. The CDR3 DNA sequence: TGTGCCAGCAGTTTACGGCCATCCTACAATGAGCAGTTCTTC.

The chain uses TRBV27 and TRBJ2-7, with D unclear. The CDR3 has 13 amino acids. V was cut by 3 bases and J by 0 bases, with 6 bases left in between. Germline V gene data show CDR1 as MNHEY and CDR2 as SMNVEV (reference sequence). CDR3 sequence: CASSFTFSYEQYF. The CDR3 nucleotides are TGTGCCAGCAGTTTTACTTTCTCCTACGAGCAGTACTTC.

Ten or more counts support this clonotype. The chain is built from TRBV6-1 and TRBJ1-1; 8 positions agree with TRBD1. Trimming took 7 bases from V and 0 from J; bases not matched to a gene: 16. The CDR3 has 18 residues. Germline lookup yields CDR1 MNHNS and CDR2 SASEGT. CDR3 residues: CASTYLQTGGGMNTEAFF. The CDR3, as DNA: TGTGCCAGCACCTACCTGCAAACAGGGGGGGGGATGAACACTGAAGCTTTCTTT.

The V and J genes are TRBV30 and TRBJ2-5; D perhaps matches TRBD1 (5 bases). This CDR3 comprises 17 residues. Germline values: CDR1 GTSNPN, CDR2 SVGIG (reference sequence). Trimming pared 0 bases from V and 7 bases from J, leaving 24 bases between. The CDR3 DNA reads TGTGCCTGGAGTGTACATCTCCCTAGGGGCGTTAGGGTGACCCAGTACTTC. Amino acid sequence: CAWSVHLPRGVRVTQYF.

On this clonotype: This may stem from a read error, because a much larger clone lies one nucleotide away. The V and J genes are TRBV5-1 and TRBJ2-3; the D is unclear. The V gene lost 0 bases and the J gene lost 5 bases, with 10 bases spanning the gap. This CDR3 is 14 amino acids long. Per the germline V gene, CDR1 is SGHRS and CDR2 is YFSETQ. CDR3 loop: CASSLVGSEDTQYF. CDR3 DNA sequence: TGCGCCAGCAGCTTGGTCGGCTCAGAAGATACGCAGTATTTT.

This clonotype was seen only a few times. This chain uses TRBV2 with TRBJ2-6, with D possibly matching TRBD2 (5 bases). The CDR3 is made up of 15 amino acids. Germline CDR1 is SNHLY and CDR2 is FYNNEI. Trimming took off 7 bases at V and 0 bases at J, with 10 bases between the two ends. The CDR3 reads CASKLGSSGANVLTF. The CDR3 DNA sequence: TGTGCCAGCAAGCTAGGGAGCTCTGGGGCCAACGTCCTGACTTTC.

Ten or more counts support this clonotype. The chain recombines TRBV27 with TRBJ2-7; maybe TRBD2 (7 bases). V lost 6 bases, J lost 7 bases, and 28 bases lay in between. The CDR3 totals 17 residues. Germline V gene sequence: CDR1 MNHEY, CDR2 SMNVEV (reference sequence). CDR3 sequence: CASSYKRGGGPGGEQYF. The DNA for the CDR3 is TGTGCCAGCAGCTACAAAAGGGGGGGAGGCCCCGGGGGAGAGCAGTACTTC.

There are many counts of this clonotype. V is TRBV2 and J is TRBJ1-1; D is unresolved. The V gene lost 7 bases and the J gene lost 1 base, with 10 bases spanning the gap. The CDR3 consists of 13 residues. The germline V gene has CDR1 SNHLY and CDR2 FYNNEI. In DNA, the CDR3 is TGTGCCAGCAATCGGCAGCCGAACACTGAAGCTTTCTTT. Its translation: CASNRQPNTEAFF. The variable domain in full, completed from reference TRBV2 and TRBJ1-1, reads EPEVTQTPSHQVTQMGQEVILRCVPISNHLYFYWYRQILGQKVEFLVSFYNNEISEKSEIFDDQFSVERPDGSNFTLKIRSTKLEDSAMYFCASNRQPNTEAFFGQGTRLTVV.

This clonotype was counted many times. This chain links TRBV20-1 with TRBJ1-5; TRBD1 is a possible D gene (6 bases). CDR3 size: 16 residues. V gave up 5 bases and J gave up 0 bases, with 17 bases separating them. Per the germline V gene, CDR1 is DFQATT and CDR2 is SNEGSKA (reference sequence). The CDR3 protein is CSASDSELYSNQPQHF. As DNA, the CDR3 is TGCAGTGCTTCGGACAGCGAGCTGTATAGCAATCAGCCCCAGCATTTT.

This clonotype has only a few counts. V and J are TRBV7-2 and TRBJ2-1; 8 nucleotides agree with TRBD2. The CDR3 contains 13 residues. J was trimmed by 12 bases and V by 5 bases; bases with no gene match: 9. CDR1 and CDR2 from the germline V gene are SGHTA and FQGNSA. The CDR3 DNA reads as TGTGCCAGCAGCCTCTACGGGACTAGTATGCAGTTCTTC. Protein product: CASSLYGTSMQFF.

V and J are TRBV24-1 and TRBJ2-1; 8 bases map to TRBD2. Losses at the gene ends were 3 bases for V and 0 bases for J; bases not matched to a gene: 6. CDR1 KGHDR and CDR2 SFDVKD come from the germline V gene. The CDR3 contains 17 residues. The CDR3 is CATSDGGGRTSYNEQFF. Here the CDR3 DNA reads TGTGCCACCAGTGATGGGGGCGGGAGGACCTCCTACAATGAGCAGTTCTTC.

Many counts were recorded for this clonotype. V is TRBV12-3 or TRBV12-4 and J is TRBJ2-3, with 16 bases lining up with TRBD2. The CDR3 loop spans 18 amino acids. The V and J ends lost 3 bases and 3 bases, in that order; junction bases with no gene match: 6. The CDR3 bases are TGTGCCAGCAGTTTCGGGACTAGCGGGAGGGCTGGAACAGATACGCAGTATTTT. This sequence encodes CASSFGTSGRAGTDTQYF.